This entry features one T cell receptor (beta chain) sequence. The sample is drawn from a study of blood T cell repertoires in COVID-19. Study-wide context: The United States, Italy and Spain were the sources of the acute and convalescent COVID-19 samples. T cells, B-cell-depleted T cells, or PBMCs provided the cDNA or gDNA that served as material.

Germline CDR1 is ENHRY and CDR2 is SYGVKD. Trimming stripped 3 bases from V and 0 bases from J, with 6 bases between. The CDR3 is made up of 15 amino acids. TCRdb's table, derived via immunoSEQ multiplex PCR, lists solely in-frame clones and lacks some. The repertoire holds about 200,000 clones, with approximately 90% as singletons. This TCR came from a human donor in a cohort sampled during active COVID-19. The chain employs TRBV10-3 and TRBJ2-6; D gene uncertain. Specimen: peripheral blood. The CDR3 nucleotides are TGTGCCATCAGTGATCAAAACTCTGGGGCCAACGTCCTGACTTTC. It specifies CAISDQNSGANVLTF.